These 10 T cell receptor beta chains originate from one sample sequenced in a study of blood T cell repertoires in COVID-19 (dated by TCRdb to about 2020). Library construction relied on the immunoSEQ multiplex PCR assay. TCRdb took over this immuneACCESS table, retaining in-frame rearrangements with V and J assigned. Such tables are incomplete; in checked studies, under half of the missing clones stem from an unresolved V gene, and the remainder is unexplained. The sample table contains roughly 280,000 clones; only one count was recorded for 70% to 90% of them. The ten largest clonotypes hold just under 2% of the sample. What was sequenced was peripheral blood. The receptors derive from a young man with active or convalescent COVID-19.

This clone was detected only once. Other nucleotide sequences in the sample specify the same CDR3. The rearrangement uses TRBV7-9 and TRBJ2-1, with unresolved D. V lost 4 bases and J 0 bases, leaving 7 bases between the germline ends. CDR1 is SEHNR, CDR2 FQNEAQ, per germline (reference sequence). CDR3 length: 14 amino acids. CDR3 region: CASSSGSSYNEQFF. CDR3 in DNA: TGTGCCAGCAGCTCAGGTTCCTCCTACAATGAGCAGTTCTTC. Based on the CDR3 plus reference TRBV7-9 and TRBJ2-1, the full variable domain is DTGVSQNPRHKITKRGQNVTFRCDPISEHNRLYWYRQTLGQGPEFLTYFQNEAQLEKSRLLSDRFSAERPKGSFSTLEIQRTEQGDSAMYLCASSSGSSYNEQFFGPGTRLTVL.

V is TRBV12-5 and J is TRBJ2-7; TRBD1 is a possible D gene (6 bases). Deletions cut 3 bases from V and 6 bases from J, with 12 bases between. The CDR3 has 13 amino acids. Germline-derived CDR1 and CDR2 are LGHNT and FRNRAP. CDR3 protein: CASGLTIRGEQYF. The CDR3 DNA reads as TGTGCTAGTGGTTTAACAATCAGGGGCGAGCAGTACTTC.

This clone turned up a few times. V usage is TRBV19 and J usage is TRBJ2-1, with 9 bases that match TRBD2. This CDR3 comprises 14 residues. The V segment lost 3 bases and the J segment 7 bases; nucleotides outside the gene matches: 4. Germline CDR1 LNHDA, CDR2 SQIVND (reference sequence). CDR3: CASSMRGGTNEQFF. Written as DNA, the CDR3 is TGTGCCAGTAGTATGCGGGGGGGAACGAATGAGCAGTTCTTC. The variable domain in full, with the rest retrieved from reference TRBV19 and TRBJ2-1, is DGGITQSPKYLFRKEGQNVTLSCEQNLNHDAMYWYRQDPGQGLRLIYYSQIVNDFQKGDIAEGYSVSREKKESFPLTVTSAQKNPTAFYLCASSMRGGTNEQFFGPGTRLTVL.

The rearrangement links TRBV5-6 to TRBJ2-4; 11 bases map to TRBD1. CDR1 is SGHDT and CDR2 is YYEEEE in the germline V gene. V shed 1 base and J 4 bases; nucleotides not matched to a gene: 7. This CDR3 spans 17 amino acids. The CDR3 loop is CASSLIGQGALKNIQYF. The CDR3 DNA is TGTGCCAGCAGCTTGATTGGACAGGGGGCTTTAAAAAACATTCAGTACTTC.

J is TRBJ2-5 and V is TRBV3-1 (or the pseudogene TRBV3-2), with 9 bases lining up with TRBD2. There are 15 residues in the CDR3. The V segment lost 0 bases and the J segment 5 bases; nucleotides outside the gene matches: 4. Germline values: CDR1 LGHDT, CDR2 YNNKEL (reference sequence). The CDR3 protein is CASSQEGTSQETQYF. CDR3 nucleotides: TGTGCCAGCAGCCAAGAAGGGACTAGCCAGGAGACCCAGTACTTC.

The chain is built from TRBV19 and TRBJ1-2; no firm D call. V lost 8 bases, J lost 0 bases, and 16 bases lay in between. The CDR3 consists of 15 residues. The germline V gene has CDR1 LNHDA and CDR2 SQIVND (reference sequence). CDR3 loop: CASWGVEGTNYGYTF. The CDR3 DNA sequence: TGTGCCAGTTGGGGTGTGGAGGGAACTAACTATGGCTACACCTTC.

The J gene is TRBJ2-3, the V gene TRBV12-3 or TRBV12-4, with a tentative D call TRBD1 (6 bases). The CDR3 totals 12 residues. The V and J ends lost 5 bases and 9 bases respectively, with 12 bases between them. CDR3 bases: TGTGCCAGCAGTGCAATAGGGGGAACGCAGTATTTT. This codes for CASSAIGGTQYF.

The V call is TRBV7-8, the J call TRBJ2-7; TRBD2 matches 8 bases. Germline V gene lookup returns CDR1 SGHVS and CDR2 FQNEAQ. This CDR3 is built from 17 residues. The V gene end was trimmed by 2 bases and the J gene end by 7 bases; junction bases not matched to a gene: 16. This chain's CDR3 is CASSLLTRTVSGGEQYF. The CDR3 coding sequence is TGTGCCAGCAGCTTACTCACCAGGACAGTGTCGGGGGGGGAGCAGTACTTC.

This clone was counted once. The CDR3 loop is CASSQDLKGANEKLFF. The CDR3 DNA is TGCGCCAGCAGCCAAGACCTGAAGGGGGCGAACGAAAAACTGTTTTTT. This rearrangement joins TRBV4-1 to TRBJ1-4; 7 bases line up with TRBD1. The length of the CDR3 is 16 residues. The junction had 9 bases not matched to a gene; V was cut back by 0 bases and J by 8 bases. Germline V gene data show CDR1 as MGHRA and CDR2 as YSYEKL.

This rearrangement joins TRBV5-6 to TRBJ1-2, with 7 bases lining up with TRBD1. The CDR3 has 15 amino acids. J gave up 5 bases and V 2 bases, and 9 bases lay outside the gene matches. Germline values: CDR1 SGHDT, CDR2 YYEEEE. The CDR3 loop reads CASSLRPGQEYGYTF. CDR3 DNA: TGTGCCAGCAGCTTACGTCCCGGACAGGAATATGGCTACACCTTC.